This T cell receptor (beta chain) derives from a study of CD8+CD57+ T cells in acquired aplastic anemia. Genomic DNA was employed as the template in profiling TCR beta VDJ and CDR3. TCRdb itself ran the reads through MiXCR, one entry per CDR3 protein. The sample shows 160,000 or so distinct CDR3 sequences, more than 45% of them seen only once. The CDR3 spans 14 residues. V was trimmed by 5 bases and J by 2 bases, leaving 13 bases between them. In patients chosen for sequencing, flow cytometry had shown CD8+CD57+ cell expansion. This TCR derives from a human donor with aplastic anemia. The chain uses TRBV12-3 or TRBV12-4 and TRBJ2-7, with D possibly being TRBD2 (6 bases). Sequenced sample: sorted CD4+, CD8+, or CD8+CD57+ T cells (not recorded which) from PBMCs. The CDR3: CASSKLAPTYEQYF. CDR3 DNA sequence: TGTGCCAGCAGTAAACTAGCTCCGACCTACGAGCAGTACTTC.